This T cell receptor beta chain was profiled in a study of T-cell memory formation after mild COVID-19. CDR1 and CDR2 from the germline V gene are MNHNY and SVGAGI (reference sequence). Deletions cut 10 bases from V and 1 base from J, with 11 bases between. This CDR3 contains 12 residues. TCR alpha and TCR beta cDNA libraries with sample barcodes and UMIs came from 5'RACE using constant-segment primers. Each CDR3 protein is one row after TCRdb ran MiXCR on the 5' RACE reads. Seen here are 150,000 to 200,000 distinct CDR3 sequences, about 9.9% observed once, and the top ten hold approximately 3.8%. This clonotype was counted between two and nine times.

This sequence joins TRBV6-6 and TRBJ2-7; tentative D call: TRBD1 (6 bases). The clonotype was recovered from a man aged 18 to 30 who had mild COVID-19 (a few samples of this study predate the infection). Cell type and time point are not known. Sequenced sample: PBMCs or a T cell subset sorted from them (not recorded which). The CDR3 region has the DNA TGTGCCACCCGGGACATTTCCTACGAGCAGTACGTC. Its protein product is CATRDISYEQYV.